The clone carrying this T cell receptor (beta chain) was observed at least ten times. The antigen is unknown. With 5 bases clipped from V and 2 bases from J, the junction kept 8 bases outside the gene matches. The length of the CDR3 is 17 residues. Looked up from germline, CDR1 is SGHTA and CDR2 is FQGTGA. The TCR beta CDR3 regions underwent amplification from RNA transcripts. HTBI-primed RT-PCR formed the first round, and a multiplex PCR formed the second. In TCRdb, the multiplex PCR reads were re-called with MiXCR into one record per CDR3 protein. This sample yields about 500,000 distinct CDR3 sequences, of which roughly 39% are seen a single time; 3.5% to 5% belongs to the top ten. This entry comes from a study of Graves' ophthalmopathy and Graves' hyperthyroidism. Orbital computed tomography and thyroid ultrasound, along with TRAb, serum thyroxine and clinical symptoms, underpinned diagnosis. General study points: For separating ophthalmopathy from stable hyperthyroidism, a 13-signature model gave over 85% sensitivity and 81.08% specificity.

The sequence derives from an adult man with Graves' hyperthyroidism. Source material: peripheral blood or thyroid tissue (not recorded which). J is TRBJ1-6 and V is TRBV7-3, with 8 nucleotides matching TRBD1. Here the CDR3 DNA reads TGTGCCAGCAGCCGCACAGGGGGAAGGACCTATAATTCACCCCTCCACTTT. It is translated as CASSRTGGRTYNSPLHF.